The entry that follows covers one TCR beta chain sequence. The sample is drawn from a study of blood T cell repertoires in COVID-19. Overall study context: Sites in the United States, Italy and Spain provided acute and convalescent COVID-19 samples. T cells, B-cell-depleted T cells, or PBMCs provided the cDNA or gDNA that served as material.

Original processing notes: Reference gene primer amplification gave estimated nucleated cell counts. The table came from immunoSEQ multiplex PCR; TCRdb's copy has only in-frame clones and leaves some out. V and J calls plus clone size are reproduced from that table; the DNA served to infer D and trimming. The data show around 370,000 clones, more than 75% seen once. The germline gives CDR1 LNHNV, CDR2 YYDKDF (reference sequence). Trimming left V 3 bases short and J 1 base short, with 9 bases between. The CDR3 covers 15 residues. Recruited during active infection, patients (from Seattle) were subsequently followed longitudinally.

Sequencing was done on a sample of peripheral blood. The TCR originated in a woman between 45 and 60 years old with COVID-19, enrolled during active disease. This chain connects TRBV15 to TRBJ1-4, with D tentatively TRBD1 (5 bases). DNA of the CDR3: TGTGCCACCAGCAGGATCGGGGGAACTAATGAAAAACTGTTTTTT. This gives the protein CATSRIGGTNEKLFF. Supplemented by reference TRBV15 and TRBJ1-4, the full variable domain reads DAMVIQNPRYQVTQFGKPVTLSCSQTLNHNVMYWYQQKSSQAPKLLFHYYDKDFNNEADTPDNFQSRRPNTSFCFLDIRSPGLGDTAMYLCATSRIGGTNEKLFFGSGTQLSVL.